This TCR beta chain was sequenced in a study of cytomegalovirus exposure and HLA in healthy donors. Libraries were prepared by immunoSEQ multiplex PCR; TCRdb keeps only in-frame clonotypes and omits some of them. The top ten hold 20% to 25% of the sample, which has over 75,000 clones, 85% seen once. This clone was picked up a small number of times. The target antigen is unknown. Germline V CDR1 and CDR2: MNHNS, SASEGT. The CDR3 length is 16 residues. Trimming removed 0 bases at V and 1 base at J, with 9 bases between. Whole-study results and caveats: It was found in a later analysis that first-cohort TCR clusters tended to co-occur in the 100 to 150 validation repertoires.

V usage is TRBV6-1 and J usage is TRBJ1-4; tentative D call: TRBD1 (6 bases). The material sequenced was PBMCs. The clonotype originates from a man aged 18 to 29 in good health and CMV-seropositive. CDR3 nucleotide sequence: TGTGCCAGCAGTGAAGCGAGGGGGAAAACTAATGAAAAACTGTTTTTT. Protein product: CASSEARGKTNEKLFF.